A selection of T cell receptor beta chains follows, all from one sample in a study of T cells in Graves' hyperthyroidism and ophthalmopathy. TCRdb fed the multiplex PCR reads into MiXCR, producing one record per CDR3 protein. The table lists some 300,000 distinct CDR3 sequences, about 19% of them singletons. The sample taken for sequencing was blood. The receptors shown here come from a man between 50 and 59 years old with Graves' ophthalmopathy. CDR3s include the opening cysteine and the closing phenylalanine or tryptophan. Each record gives: clone size, J gene, V gene, D gene, CDR3 protein, CDR3 DNA. A D gene is named only where the DNA matches it firmly. Clone size appears in some rows only: once, few, many, or a class for an expanded clone.

size: many
J: TRBJ2-6
V: TRBV30
D: TRBD1
CDR3: CAWSAGTGGTGANVLTF
DNA: TGTGCCTGGAGTGCCGGGACAGGGGGAACTGGGGCCAACGTCCTGACTTTC

size: NA
J: TRBJ2-3
V: TRBV12-3/TRBV12-4
D: TRBD2
CDR3: CASSPRLLAEEVWGTDTQYF
DNA: TGTGCCAGCAGTCCGCGGCTACTAGCGGAGGAGGTGTGGGGCACAGATACGCAGTATTTT

size: few
J: TRBJ1-5
V: TRBV28
D: NA
CDR3: CASSGIGGRGQPQHF
DNA: TGTGCCAGCAGTGGGATAGGGGGTCGTGGTCAGCCCCAGCATTTT

size: NA
J: TRBJ2-5
V: TRBV5-1
D: TRBD1
CDR3: CASSSGGREETQYF
DNA: TGCGCCAGCAGCTCAGGGGGCCGGGAGGAGACCCAGTACTTC

size: NA
J: TRBJ1-4
V: TRBV13
D: TRBD1
CDR3: CASSLTGFGEKLFF
DNA: TGTGCCAGCAGCCTGACAGGGTTCGGAGAAAAACTGTTTTTT

size: many
J: TRBJ2-1
V: TRBV3-1
D: NA
CDR3: CASSIHSNYNEQFF
DNA: TGTGCCAGCAGCATTCACAGTAACTACAATGAGCAGTTCTTC

size: many
J: TRBJ2-7
V: TRBV7-9
D: TRBD1
CDR3: CASSLRTGGGEQYF
DNA: TGTGCCAGCAGCTTACGGACAGGGGGCGGTGAGCAGTACTTC

size: many
J: TRBJ2-1
V: TRBV5-1
D: NA
CDR3: CASSSGSFEQFF
DNA: TGCGCCAGCAGCTCGGGCAGTTTTGAGCAGTTCTTC

size: NA
J: TRBJ2-5
V: TRBV7-8
D: NA
CDR3: CASSLANRQKETQYF
DNA: TGTGCCAGCAGCTTAGCCAATCGACAGAAAGAGACCCAGTACTTC

size: many
J: TRBJ2-7
V: TRBV12-3/TRBV12-4
D: TRBD1
CDR3: CASSFRTGTDEQYF
DNA: TGTGCCAGCAGTTTTAGGACAGGGACGGACGAGCAGTACTTC

size: few
J: TRBJ1-5
V: TRBV30
D: NA
CDR3: CAWSRDGRQPQHF
DNA: TGTGCCTGGAGCCGGGACGGGAGACAGCCCCAGCATTTT

size: NA
J: TRBJ1-1
V: TRBV19
D: NA
CDR3: CASSIGKTVNTEAFF
DNA: TGTGCCAGTAGTATAGGGAAGACCGTGAACACTGAAGCTTTCTTT

size: many
J: TRBJ1-1
V: TRBV28
D: TRBD1
CDR3: CASSLLVGGVTEAFF
DNA: TGTGCCAGCAGTCTCCTCGTAGGGGGCGTTACTGAAGCTTTCTTT

size: few
J: TRBJ2-3
V: TRBV27
D: NA
CDR3: CASSHPPDTQYF
DNA: TGTGCCAGCAGCCACCCTCCAGATACGCAGTATTTT

size: few
J: TRBJ2-1
V: TRBV5-1
D: NA
CDR3: CASSSGLTSSYNEQFF
DNA: TGCGCCAGCAGCTCAGGACTGACTAGCTCCTACAATGAGCAGTTCTTC

size: NA
J: TRBJ1-2
V: TRBV11-2
D: TRBD1
CDR3: CASGNRGRDYGYTF
DNA: TGTGCCAGCGGAAACAGGGGGCGCGACTATGGCTACACCTTC

size: NA
J: TRBJ2-1
V: TRBV19
D: NA
CDR3: CASGHYEQFF
DNA: TGTGCCAGTGGACACTATGAGCAGTTCTTC

size: NA
J: TRBJ2-5
V: TRBV15
D: NA
CDR3: CATSRDPRQETQYF
DNA: TGTGCCACCAGCAGAGATCCGCGTCAAGAGACCCAGTACTTC

size: many
J: TRBJ2-5
V: TRBV7-2
D: NA
CDR3: CASSPTGAGETQYF
DNA: TGTGCCAGCAGCCCCACGGGGGCCGGGGAGACCCAGTACTTC

size: NA
J: TRBJ1-4
V: TRBV5-1
D: NA
CDR3: CASSLGQGSEKLFF
DNA: TGCGCCAGCAGCTTGGGGCAGGGAAGTGAAAAACTGTTTTTT

size: few
J: TRBJ2-5
V: TRBV28
D: NA
CDR3: CASSLYSPTAQETQYF
DNA: TGTGCCAGCAGTTTATACTCCCCGACGGCACAAGAGACCCAGTACTTC

size: once
J: TRBJ2-1
V: TRBV20-1
D: TRBD1
CDR3: CSATPGTGVHEQFF
DNA: TGCAGTGCTACCCCAGGGACAGGGGTCCATGAGCAGTTCTTC

size: many
J: TRBJ2-2
V: TRBV7-9
D: TRBD2
CDR3: CASSWTSGNTGELFF
DNA: TGTGCCAGCAGCTGGACTAGCGGGAACACCGGGGAGCTGTTTTTT

size: few
J: TRBJ2-5
V: TRBV24-1
D: TRBD2
CDR3: CATSDFGTSGQETQYF
DNA: TGTGCCACCAGTGATTTCGGGACTAGCGGCCAAGAGACCCAGTACTTC

size: many
J: TRBJ1-1
V: TRBV5-1
D: NA
CDR3: CASSPTAGGTEAFF
DNA: TGCGCCAGCAGCCCGACCGCAGGTGGGACTGAAGCTTTCTTT

size: few
J: TRBJ1-2
V: TRBV28
D: TRBD1
CDR3: CASTTIDRGLNYGYTF
DNA: TGTGCCAGCACTACAATAGACAGGGGACTCAACTATGGCTACACCTTC

size: many
J: TRBJ1-2
V: TRBV6-1
D: TRBD1
CDR3: CASSSTGLTNYGYTF
DNA: TGTGCCAGCAGTTCGACAGGGTTAACTAACTATGGCTACACCTTC

size: many
J: TRBJ1-3
V: TRBV7-8
D: NA
CDR3: CASSLATVSGNTIYF
DNA: TGTGCCAGCAGCTTAGCAACGGTCTCTGGAAACACCATATATTTT

size: many
J: TRBJ2-7
V: TRBV28
D: NA
CDR3: CASSSPGQQVEQYF
DNA: TGTGCCAGCAGTTCGCCGGGACAACAGGTGGAGCAGTACTTC

size: few
J: TRBJ2-1
V: TRBV4-2
D: TRBD2
CDR3: CASSQAAGGVYNEQFF
DNA: TGTGCCAGCAGCCAAGCAGCGGGAGGGGTCTACAATGAGCAGTTCTTC

size: few
J: TRBJ1-1
V: TRBV29-1
D: NA
CDR3: CSVVAPEAFF
DNA: TGCAGCGTGGTGGCGCCTGAAGCTTTCTTT

size: NA
J: TRBJ1-5
V: TRBV6-1
D: TRBD1
CDR3: CASRRTGRGSNQPQHF
DNA: TGTGCCAGCAGAAGGACAGGGCGGGGGAGCAATCAGCCCCAGCATTTT

size: NA
J: TRBJ2-7
V: TRBV6-5
D: TRBD2
CDR3: CASSLRGWGGTEKRYEQYF
DNA: TGTGCCAGCAGTTTAAGGGGTTGGGGGGGGACTGAAAAGCGCTACGAGCAGTACTTC

size: NA
J: TRBJ1-1
V: TRBV10-2
D: NA
CDR3: CATLDLGSEAFF
DNA: TGCGCCACCTTAGACCTGGGCAGTGAAGCTTTCTTT

size: NA
J: TRBJ2-1
V: TRBV7-6
D: NA
CDR3: CASSLEEYNEQFF
DNA: TGTGCCAGCAGCTTAGAGGAGTACAATGAGCAGTTCTTC

size: many
J: TRBJ2-5
V: TRBV11-2
D: TRBD2
CDR3: CASGAGRISPETQYF
DNA: TGTGCCAGCGGAGCGGGACGGATCTCACCAGAGACCCAGTACTTC

size: many
J: TRBJ2-7
V: TRBV20-1
D: TRBD2
CDR3: CSLAPSGSSYEQYF
DNA: TGCAGTCTAGCGCCTAGCGGGAGCTCCTACGAGCAGTACTTC

size: once
J: TRBJ2-1
V: TRBV20-1
D: NA
CDR3: CSARDLPSSYNEQFF
DNA: TGCAGTGCTAGAGATCTACCATCCTCCTACAATGAGCAGTTCTTC

size: many
J: TRBJ2-5
V: TRBV7-2
D: NA
CDR3: CASSFLTAGLGTQYF
DNA: TGTGCCAGCAGCTTTTTGACAGCGGGCCTCGGGACCCAGTACTTC

size: few
J: TRBJ2-1
V: TRBV6-5
D: NA
CDR3: CASSYRGERNEQFF
DNA: TGTGCCAGCAGTTACCGGGGTGAAAGAAATGAGCAGTTCTTC

size: once
J: TRBJ2-2
V: TRBV18
D: TRBD2
CDR3: CASSPPGLAGVPTGELFF
DNA: TGTGCCAGCTCCCCACCGGGACTAGCGGGAGTTCCCACCGGGGAGCTGTTTTTT

size: NA
J: TRBJ1-1
V: TRBV11-2
D: NA
CDR3: CASSLVAQESAEAFF
DNA: TGTGCCAGCAGCTTAGTGGCCCAGGAATCGGCTGAAGCTTTCTTT

size: many
J: TRBJ2-1
V: TRBV7-9
D: TRBD2
CDR3: CASSLTGGYDEQFF
DNA: TGTGCCAGCAGCTTAACGGGAGGTTACGATGAGCAGTTCTTC

size: few
J: TRBJ2-7
V: TRBV10-2
D: NA
CDR3: CASSGTSIYEQYF
DNA: TGCGCCAGCAGTGGAACGTCTATCTACGAGCAGTACTTC

size: NA
J: TRBJ2-1
V: TRBV6-1
D: NA
CDR3: CASGKGPSYNEQFF
DNA: TGTGCCAGCGGTAAGGGGCCCTCCTACAATGAGCAGTTCTTC

size: once
J: TRBJ2-1
V: TRBV10-3
D: TRBD2
CDR3: CAISFTSGRDNEQFF
DNA: TGTGCCATCAGTTTCACTAGCGGGAGGGACAATGAGCAGTTCTTC

size: NA
J: TRBJ2-6
V: TRBV7-3
D: NA
CDR3: CASSSQGPGANVLTF
DNA: TGTGCCAGCAGCTCACAGGGACCTGGGGCCAACGTCCTGACTTTC

size: NA
J: TRBJ1-5
V: TRBV15
D: NA
CDR3: CTTSRGTGLDQPQHF
DNA: TGTACCACCAGCAGGGGAACTGGGCTTGATCAGCCCCAGCATTTT

size: few
J: TRBJ2-7
V: TRBV20-1
D: NA
CDR3: CSARWTASGPSEQYF
DNA: TGCAGTGCTAGATGGACAGCCTCCGGGCCTAGCGAGCAGTACTTC

size: NA
J: TRBJ2-5
V: TRBV12-3/TRBV12-4
D: NA
CDR3: CASSLALGAGTQYF
DNA: TGTGCCAGCAGTTTAGCGCTAGGGGCAGGGACCCAGTACTTC

size: many
J: TRBJ2-1
V: TRBV6-1
D: TRBD1
CDR3: CASRRDRAEAYSYNEQFF
DNA: TGTGCCAGCAGGAGGGACAGGGCTGAAGCTTACTCCTACAATGAGCAGTTCTTC

size: many
J: TRBJ2-1
V: TRBV5-5
D: NA
CDR3: CASSLSATYNEQFF
DNA: TGTGCCAGCAGCTTGTCAGCAACCTACAATGAGCAGTTCTTC

size: many
J: TRBJ2-5
V: TRBV7-9
D: TRBD2
CDR3: CASARGGRQETQYF
DNA: TGTGCCTCCGCTCGCGGCGGGAGGCAAGAGACCCAGTACTTC

size: many
J: TRBJ2-7
V: TRBV5-4
D: NA
CDR3: CASSSSGTKTYEQYF
DNA: TGTGCCAGCAGCTCATCCGGGACAAAGACCTACGAGCAGTACTTC

size: NA
J: TRBJ2-1
V: TRBV10-3
D: TRBD2
CDR3: CAISAGVEQFF
DNA: TGTGCCATCAGCGCGGGAGTCGAGCAGTTCTTC

size: NA
J: TRBJ2-5
V: TRBV11-1
D: TRBD1
CDR3: CASSEPGQGTETQYF
DNA: TGTGCCAGCAGCGAACCGGGACAGGGAACAGAGACCCAGTACTTC

size: NA
J: TRBJ1-1
V: TRBV20-1
D: NA
CDR3: CSADLREAAFF
DNA: TGCAGTGCTGATTTAAGGGAGGCAGCTTTCTTT

size: few
J: TRBJ2-5
V: TRBV9
D: TRBD2
CDR3: CASSVVAAGGPETQYF
DNA: TGTGCCAGCAGCGTAGTGGCAGCGGGAGGGCCAGAGACCCAGTACTTC

size: once
J: TRBJ1-1
V: TRBV6-2/TRBV6-3
D: NA
CDR3: CASSGNKGWNTEAFF
DNA: TGTGCCAGCAGTGGCAACAAAGGATGGAACACTGAAGCTTTCTTT